This T cell receptor (beta chain) appears in the sequencing data of a study of shared clonotypes between healthy human individuals. General study findings and limits: The study found lower generation probabilities in non-shared clonotypes than in those shared by all four donors. The study sampled only blood, and tissue repertoires likely differ.

Across several immunoSEQ plates, the genomic DNA of each subset was split evenly. Under the authors' procedure: ImmunoSEQ sequences covered only the junction and lacked quality scores; filtering therefore differed. Using immunoSEQ multiplex PCR, the repertoire was profiled, and TCRdb retains in-frame clones only, with some absent. That table is the source of V, J and clone size, and D and trimming were worked out from the DNA. The repertoire holds about 580,000 clones, with 95% to 98% as singletons. CD8 cells classed as naive were CD45RO-negative and positively selected for CCR7, excluding terminally differentiated effector memory CD45RA+ cells. The sample holds one count of this clone. Its antigen is currently unknown. The V gene end was trimmed by 5 bases and the J gene end by 4 bases; junction bases not matched to a gene: 5. This CDR3 has 12 amino acids. In germline, CDR1 is SQVTM, CDR2 ANQGSEA.

This sequence was found in a man aged 30 to 45 in good health. Input material: naive CD8+ T cells sorted from blood. The J gene is TRBJ2-7, the V gene TRBV29-1; the match to TRBD1 covers 7 bases. Here the CDR3 reads CSVRQGFYEQYF. The CDR3 nucleotides read TGCAGCGTTCGACAGGGTTTTTACGAGCAGTACTTC.